The 27 T cell receptor beta chains listed next were all sequenced from one sample in a study of blood T cell repertoires in COVID-19 (dated by TCRdb to about 2020). The library was made by the immunoSEQ multiplex PCR assay. TCRdb obtained this table from immuneACCESS and retained in-frame rearrangements with V and J assigned. These tables miss some clones; where compared with another copy, unresolved V genes account for less than half of the shortfall, and the remainder is unexplained. For this sample there are around 200,000 clones; 75% to 90% appear just once. The leading ten clones occupy around 6.2% of the sample. Input material: PBMCs or T cells enriched from blood (not recorded which). These TCRs come from a man aged 35 to 55 who had recovered from COVID-19.

This clone was detected only once. CDR3 sequence reads: CASSQDLRGARTEAFF. The CDR3 DNA reads TGTGCCAGCAGCCAAGATCTTCGGGGGGCGCGCACTGAAGCTTTCTTT. V usage is TRBV3-1 (or the pseudogene TRBV3-2) and J usage is TRBJ1-1; tentatively, D is TRBD1 (6 bases). The CDR3 extends over 16 amino acids. CDR1 LGHDT and CDR2 YNNKEL come from the germline V gene (reference sequence). The V end lost 0 bases, the J end lost 4 bases, and 15 bases lay between the germline ends.

This clone was counted a few times. The chain recombines TRBV30 with TRBJ1-6; 8 nucleotides agree with TRBD1. V lost 1 base, J lost 7 bases, and 6 bases stayed unmatched. The CDR3 is made up of 15 amino acids. The germline V gene encodes CDR1 GTSNPN and CDR2 SVGIG (reference sequence). This CDR3 reads CAWSGRTGLNSPLHF. CDR3 nucleotide sequence: TGTGCCTGGAGTGGCCGGACAGGGCTGAATTCACCCCTCCACTTT.

The gene calls are TRBV5-1 and TRBJ2-7, with D possibly matching TRBD2 (5 bases). Germline values: CDR1 SGHRS, CDR2 YFSETQ. The CDR3 contains 13 residues. Trimming removed 4 bases from V and 3 bases from J, with 11 bases in between. DNA of the CDR3: TGCGCCAGCAGCGAGGGCACCTACTACGAGCAGTACTTC. Its protein is CASSEGTYYEQYF.

The gene calls are TRBV5-6 and TRBJ1-1; 11 bases agree with TRBD1. The J segment lost 3 bases and the V segment lost 0 bases, leaving 4 bases of the junction unmatched. The length of the CDR3 is 16 residues. Germline V gives CDR1 SGHDT, CDR2 YYEEEE. CDR3 nucleotide sequence: TGTGCCAGCAGCTTGGAAATGGGACAGGGGGACACTGAAGCTTTCTTT. This sequence encodes CASSLEMGQGDTEAFF.

V is TRBV9 and J is TRBJ2-1, with a possible D match to TRBD2 (5 bases). CDR3 size: 15 residues. Germline loops: CDR1 SGDLS, CDR2 YYNGEE. Trimming stripped 2 bases from V and 9 bases from J, with 18 bases between. CDR3 DNA: TGTGCCAGCAGCGTTGGGAGTCGCGTTTTTACTGAGCAGTTCTTC. Translation: CASSVGSRVFTEQFF.

The gene calls are TRBV7-3 and TRBJ2-1; perhaps TRBD1 as D (6 bases). This CDR3 is built from 15 residues. Germline lookup yields CDR1 SGHTA and CDR2 FQGTGA. Trimming removed 2 bases from V and 4 bases from J, with 12 bases in between. CDR3 in DNA: TGTGCCAGCAGCTTAGATACGGGACATTACAATGAGCAGTTCTTC. Translating gives CASSLDTGHYNEQFF.

This clone was counted a few times. The CDR3 DNA follows: TGCGCCAGCAGCCCAGGCCACAGTAGCGTTAATGAAAAACTGTTTTTT. It encodes CASSPGHSSVNEKLFF. This chain joins TRBV5-1 and TRBJ1-4; D remains unclear. CDR1 is SGHRS and CDR2 is YFSETQ in the germline V gene. V lost 4 bases, J lost 4 bases, and 17 bases lay in between. The CDR3 runs 16 residues.

This chain joins TRBV30 and TRBJ2-5; D remains unclear. CDR3 length: 13 amino acids. The V end lost 3 bases, the J end lost 2 bases, and 10 bases lay between the germline ends. In germline, CDR1 is GTSNPN, CDR2 SVGIG (reference sequence). CDR3 in amino acids: CAWRRRGQETQYF. The CDR3 nucleotides read TGTGCCTGGAGGAGAAGAGGACAAGAGACCCAGTACTTC. The full variable domain, in which reference TRBV30 and TRBJ2-5 provide the parts outside the CDR3, is SQTIHQWPATLVQPVGSPLSLECTVEGTSNPNLYWYRQAAGRGLQLLFYSVGIGQISSEVPQNLSASRPQDRQFILSSKKLLLSDSGFYLCAWRRRGQETQYFGPGTRLLVL.

This clone has only one observation. J is TRBJ1-1 and V is TRBV30; D is unresolved. The CDR3 sequence is 13 residues long. Trimming removed 0 bases at V and 7 bases at J, with 12 bases between. The germline V gene encodes CDR1 GTSNPN and CDR2 SVGIG (reference sequence). This CDR3 is CAWSVALSGEAFF. The CDR3 nucleotides are TGTGCCTGGAGTGTTGCGTTATCCGGTGAAGCTTTCTTT. The full variable domain, completed using reference TRBV30 and TRBJ1-1, is SQTIHQWPATLVQPVGSPLSLECTVEGTSNPNLYWYRQAAGRGLQLLFYSVGIGQISSEVPQNLSASRPQDRQFILSSKKLLLSDSGFYLCAWSVALSGEAFFGQGTRLTVV.

The V gene is TRBV5-3, the J gene TRBJ1-5; TRBD1 is a possible D gene (5 bases). TRBV5-3 is flagged as an ORF with uncertain function. The CDR3 covers 19 residues. Trimming removed 3 bases at V and 0 bases at J, with 22 bases between. This CDR3 reads CARSWGRRGVISSNQPQHF. CDR3 coding DNA: TGTGCCAGAAGCTGGGGGAGGAGGGGCGTTATCAGTAGCAATCAGCCCCAGCATTTT.

The V and J genes are TRBV28 and TRBJ1-5; D remains ambiguous. Germline CDR1 and CDR2: MDHEN and SYDVKM. V was shortened by 6 bases and J by 3 bases, with 9 bases between the two germline ends. The CDR3 is 13 residues long. CDR3 amino acids: CASRLTTNQPQHF. In DNA, the CDR3 is TGTGCCAGCAGGCTAACTACCAATCAGCCCCAGCATTTT.

This clone was seen a few times. V gene TRBV2 combines with J gene TRBJ2-7; a weak D match, TRBD1 (6 bases). Germline assignment: CDR1 SNHLY and CDR2 FYNNEI. V was trimmed by 3 bases and J by 7 bases, leaving 13 bases between them. The CDR3 contains 13 residues. CDR3 sequence: CASSDLSQGEQYF. The CDR3 DNA follows: TGTGCCAGCAGTGACCTATCCCAGGGGGAGCAGTACTTC. The whole variable domain, remainder taken from reference TRBV2 and TRBJ2-7, is EPEVTQTPSHQVTQMGQEVILRCVPISNHLYFYWYRQILGQKVEFLVSFYNNEISEKSEIFDDQFSVERPDGSNFTLKIRSTKLEDSAMYFCASSDLSQGEQYFGPGTRLTVT.

V usage is TRBV29-1 and J usage is TRBJ2-7, with 8 nucleotides matching TRBD2. The germline CDR1 and CDR2 sequences are SQVTM and ANQGSEA. With V trimmed by 3 bases and J by 1 base, 5 bases remained unmatched. The CDR3 spans 14 residues. The CDR3 loop is CSVDGTSGSYEQYF. As DNA, the CDR3 is TGCAGCGTTGACGGGACTAGTGGGTCCTACGAGCAGTACTTC.

The rearrangement links TRBV13 to TRBJ2-7; TRBD2 matches 8 bases. With 5 bases clipped from V and 3 bases from J, the junction kept 3 bases outside the gene matches. Germline V gene lookup returns CDR1 PRHDT and CDR2 FYEKMQ (reference sequence). The CDR3 has 13 residues. Here the CDR3 DNA reads TGTGCCAGCAGCCCGGGGGGGAACTACGAGCAGTACTTC. Translated: CASSPGGNYEQYF.

This clone occurred a few times. This chain joins TRBV5-1 and TRBJ2-2; 13 nucleotides align to TRBD2. The CDR3 loop spans 17 amino acids. Unmatched junction bases numbered 7, after V lost 4 bases and J lost 4 bases. Per the germline V gene, CDR1 is SGHRS and CDR2 is YFSETQ. CDR3 sequence reads: CASSGGLAGLSTGELFF. CDR3 coding DNA: TGCGCCAGCAGCGGGGGACTAGCGGGACTATCCACCGGGGAGCTGTTTTTT.

The chain employs TRBV6-1 and TRBJ1-1, with D tentatively TRBD1 (5 bases). The V and J ends lost 2 bases and 14 bases respectively, with 12 bases between them. This CDR3 region has 11 residues. CDR1 and CDR2 from the germline V gene are MNHNS and SASEGT. CDR3 bases: TGTGCCAGCAGTGAAAGGTCAGGGAACTTCTTT. Amino acid sequence: CASSERSGNFF.

This clone was found a few times. The genes are TRBV11-3 and TRBJ2-1, with D possibly being TRBD2 (5 bases). Trimming left V 0 bases short and J 2 bases short, with 8 bases between. The CDR3 is made up of 15 amino acids. Germline V CDR1 and CDR2: SGHNT, YENEEA. CDR3 DNA sequence: TGTGCCAGCAGCTTAGAGCGGGCCCCCTACAATGAGCAGTTCTTC. Translation gives CASSLERAPYNEQFF. Looking up the rest from reference TRBV11-3 and TRBJ2-1 gives the full variable domain: EAGVVQSPRYKIIEKKQPVAFWCNPISGHNTLYWYLQNLGQGPELLIRYENEEAVDDSQLPKDRFSAERLKGVDSTLKIQPAELGDSAVYLCASSLERAPYNEQFFGPGTRLTVL.

This chain uses TRBV3-1 (or the pseudogene TRBV3-2) with TRBJ1-6; D is ambiguous. The CDR3 totals 15 residues. V was trimmed by 4 bases and J by 6 bases, leaving 13 bases between them. Germline V CDR1 and CDR2: LGHDT, YNNKEL (reference sequence). CDR3: CASSRAARPNSPLHF. As DNA, the CDR3 is TGTGCCAGCAGCCGAGCTGCACGCCCTAATTCACCCCTCCACTTT.

The chain couples TRBV11-2 to TRBJ1-4; unclear D gene. Germline CDR1 and CDR2: SGHAT and FQNNGV. V lost 1 base, J lost 6 bases, and 15 bases lay in between. The CDR3 is made up of 16 amino acids. The CDR3, as DNA: TGTGCCAGCAGCTTAGTGAGGGCAGTGCCTGATGAAAAACTGTTTTTT. This codes for CASSLVRAVPDEKLFF.

This chain uses TRBV18 with TRBJ1-6; D is possibly TRBD1 (5 bases). The CDR3 consists of 17 residues. Per the germline V gene, CDR1 is KGHSH and CDR2 is LQKENI. Trimming left V 2 bases short and J 9 bases short, with 20 bases between. This CDR3 reads CASSPLPDNGPGSPLHF. CDR3 in DNA: TGTGCCAGCTCACCATTACCGGACAACGGCCCGGGTTCACCCCTCCACTTT.

This chain uses TRBV7-8 with TRBJ1-2; no definite D call. The germline CDR1 and CDR2 sequences are SGHVS and FQNEAQ. This CDR3 has 15 amino acids. The germline V and J ends were trimmed by 0 bases and 0 bases, with 8 bases remaining between them. The CDR3 DNA reads as TGTGCCAGCAGCTTAGCGCAGGACTCTAACTATGGCTACACCTTC. Its protein is CASSLAQDSNYGYTF.

The chain has TRBV9 and TRBJ2-2, with TRBD2 identical over 12 bases. Germline lookup yields CDR1 SGDLS and CDR2 YYNGEE. The CDR3 is made up of 17 amino acids. Losses at the gene ends were 0 bases for V and 5 bases for J; bases not matched to a gene: 5. DNA for the CDR3: TGTGCCAGCAGCGTAGCTACGGGGACTAGCGGGACCGGGGAGCTGTTTTTT. This gives the protein CASSVATGTSGTGELFF.

Regarding this clone: At the DNA level, this CDR3 is encoded by other sequences in the same sample as well. The chain combines TRBV3-1 (or the pseudogene TRBV3-2) with TRBJ1-1; TRBD1 matches 8 bases. CDR1 is LGHDT, CDR2 YNNKEL, per germline (reference sequence). The CDR3 sequence is 11 residues long. The junction had 4 bases not matched to a gene; V was cut back by 6 bases and J by 10 bases. CDR3: CASSPGQGAFF. The CDR3 DNA is TGTGCCAGCAGTCCTGGACAGGGAGCTTTCTTT.

This clone was seen just once. The V gene is TRBV11-2, the J gene TRBJ2-7, with 8 positions matching TRBD1. V gave up 1 base and J gave up 3 bases; unmatched junction bases: 5. The length of the CDR3 is 15 residues. Germline assignment: CDR1 SGHAT and CDR2 FQNNGV. CDR3 DNA sequence: TGTGCCAGCAGCTTAGGGCCGGGACAGGACTACGAGCAGTACTTC. It codes for CASSLGPGQDYEQYF.

The genes are TRBV2 and TRBJ2-7; TRBD1 matches 9 bases. The CDR3 has 15 residues. Trimming took 6 bases from V and 6 from J; bases not matched to a gene: 12. Germline values: CDR1 SNHLY, CDR2 FYNNEI. CDR3 region: CASRELRDREIEQYF. CDR3 in DNA: TGTGCCAGCAGGGAACTCCGGGACAGGGAAATCGAGCAGTACTTC.

In DNA form, the CDR3 reads TGTGCCATCAGTCCGACAGGGGCACTTTATAGCAATCAGCCCCAGCATTTT. This sequence encodes CAISPTGALYSNQPQHF. This rearrangement joins TRBV10-3 to TRBJ1-5; 8 bases line up with TRBD1. Germline loops: CDR1 ENHRY, CDR2 SYGVKD. V lost 5 bases to trimming and J lost 0 bases; unmatched junction nucleotides: 9. The CDR3 spans 17 residues.

J is TRBJ2-5 and V is TRBV2; no definite D call. Trimming stripped 4 bases from V and 5 bases from J, with 17 bases between. This CDR3 contains 15 residues. Germline assignment: CDR1 SNHLY and CDR2 FYNNEI. CDR3 sequence reads: CASSGVRSLRETQYF. The CDR3, as DNA: TGTGCCAGCAGTGGGGTCCGGTCCCTCAGGGAGACCCAGTACTTC. Complete variable domain (other parts from reference TRBV2 and TRBJ2-5): EPEVTQTPSHQVTQMGQEVILRCVPISNHLYFYWYRQILGQKVEFLVSFYNNEISEKSEIFDDQFSVERPDGSNFTLKIRSTKLEDSAMYFCASSGVRSLRETQYFGPGTRLLVL.